Each of the 9 T cell receptor beta chains below was sequenced from the same sample in a study of blood T cell repertoires in COVID-19. TCRdb's table, derived via immunoSEQ multiplex PCR, lists solely in-frame clones and lacks some. The sample records about 140,000 clones, 84% being singletons. The sample taken for sequencing was peripheral blood. All receptors derive from a human donor in a cohort sampled during active COVID-19.

This clone appeared a few times. This rearrangement joins TRBV7-9 to TRBJ1-4; D unclear. The CDR3 spans 14 residues. CDR1 and CDR2 from the germline V gene are SEHNR and FQNEAQ (reference sequence). Trimming cost V 6 bases and J 6 bases, with 14 bases left between them. The CDR3 DNA sequence: TGTGCCAGCAGTAACCCTCGGGGTCATGAAAAACTGTTTTTT. Its translation is CASSNPRGHEKLFF.

The rearrangement joins TRBV5-1 to TRBJ1-1; D is perhaps TRBD1 (5 bases). The V gene's germline CDR1 is SGHRS and CDR2 YFSETQ. The CDR3 is 16 residues long. Deletions cut 0 bases from V and 3 bases from J, with 15 bases between. CDR3 region: CASSLGSSGWDTEAFF. CDR3 coding DNA: TGCGCCAGCAGCTTGGGGTCCTCAGGGTGGGACACTGAAGCTTTCTTT. Looking up the rest from reference TRBV5-1 and TRBJ1-1 gives the full variable domain: KAGVTQTPRYLIKTRGQQVTLSCSPISGHRSVSWYQQTPGQGLQFLFEYFSETQRNKGNFPGRFSGRQFSNSRSEMNVSTLELGDSALYLCASSLGSSGWDTEAFFGQGTRLTVV.

A few counts support this clone. V is TRBV4-1 and J is TRBJ1-3, with D perhaps TRBD1 (6 bases). The CDR3 length is 16 residues. V was cut by 0 bases and J by 0 bases, with 9 bases left in between. Germline V lookup: CDR1 MGHRA, CDR2 YSYEKL. CDR3 in amino acids: CASSQDRGPSGNTIYF. The CDR3 nucleotides are TGCGCCAGCAGCCAAGACAGGGGCCCCTCTGGAAACACCATATATTTT.

This rearrangement joins TRBV5-1 to TRBJ2-3, with 7 bases fitting TRBD1. Germline CDR1 SGHRS, CDR2 YFSETQ. V lost 3 bases, J lost 2 bases, and 3 bases stayed unmatched. CDR3 length: 14 amino acids. This CDR3 is CASSWGQNTDTQYF. CDR3 coding DNA: TGCGCCAGCAGCTGGGGACAGAACACAGATACGCAGTATTTT.

The V and J genes are TRBV7-9 and TRBJ2-2; possible D gene TRBD2, 5 bases. The ends were cut back, 1 base at V and 1 base at J, with 13 bases in the middle. Germline V lookup: CDR1 SEHNR, CDR2 FQNEAQ (reference sequence). The CDR3 spans 17 residues. CDR3 region: CASSLGARGKNTGELFF. The CDR3 DNA reads as TGTGCCAGCAGCTTAGGAGCTCGAGGGAAGAACACCGGGGAGCTGTTTTTT. The complete variable domain, with remaining parts taken from reference TRBV7-9 and TRBJ2-2, reads DTGVSQNPRHKITKRGQNVTFRCDPISEHNRLYWYRQTLGQGPEFLTYFQNEAQLEKSRLLSDRFSAERPKGSFSTLEIQRTEQGDSAMYLCASSLGARGKNTGELFFGEGSRLTVL.

This clone was observed a single time. The chain joins TRBV7-6 to TRBJ1-1; TRBD1 matches at 7 bases. Losses at the gene ends were 5 bases for V and 4 bases for J; bases not matched to a gene: 10. Germline loops: CDR1 SGHVS, CDR2 FNYEAQ. The CDR3 consists of 15 residues. The CDR3 protein is CASSGGRGGITEAFF. The CDR3 DNA sequence: TGTGCCAGCAGCGGGGGGAGAGGGGGCATCACTGAAGCTTTCTTT.

This chain links TRBV28 with TRBJ2-5, with TRBD2 identical over 13 bases. V shed 7 bases, J shed 4 bases, and the junction held 6 bases outside the gene matches. Germline values: CDR1 MDHEN, CDR2 SYDVKM. The CDR3 covers 15 residues. The CDR3 DNA follows: TGTGCCAGCACCTCACTAGCGGGGGGGTCAGAGACCCAGTACTTC. Translation gives CASTSLAGGSETQYF.

This chain links TRBV6-6 with TRBJ2-7, with 9 bases lining up with TRBD1. V was clipped by 4 bases and J by 7 bases; unmatched bases: 11. The CDR3 is made up of 15 amino acids. Germline CDR1 and CDR2: MNHNY and SVGAGI (reference sequence). CDR3 bases: TGTGCCAGCAGTTTAGGATCCGGGACAGGGAAAGAGCAGTACTTC. Translated, it gives CASSLGSGTGKEQYF.

The chain carries TRBV7-9 and TRBJ1-1; D may be TRBD1 (5 bases). Trimming cost V 7 bases and J 11 bases, with 20 bases left between them. The length of the CDR3 is 13 residues. Germline assignment: CDR1 SEHNR and CDR2 FQNEAQ (reference sequence). The CDR3 sequence: CASNLGDGGLAFF. The CDR3 region has the DNA TGTGCCAGCAACCTCGGGGACGGGGGGTTGGCTTTCTTT.